The source of this T cell receptor beta chain is a study of graft-versus-host responses after intestinal transplantation. Across the whole study: Recipients got multivisceral, liver-intestinal, or isolated intestinal transplants. All recipients were given anti-thymocyte globulin induction, and tacrolimus and steroids were then administered for approximately 3 years.

The germline CDR1 and CDR2 sequences are MGHDK and SYGVNS. The length of the CDR3 is 16 residues. Germline trimming cut 4 bases from V and 0 bases from J; bases unmatched to any gene: 5. Notes on this clone: The antigen remains undetermined.

General study results and limits: GvH clones turned up in recipient marrow; some had shown up first in ileum or blood.

Some clones are missing from TCRdb's copy, which holds only in-frame ones; the method was immunoSEQ multiplex PCR. The table has tens of thousands of clones, around 90% seen once; the top ten hold 6.5% to 7%. The chain combines TRBV25-1 with TRBJ2-1, with TRBD1 matching 8 bases. The clonotype was recovered from a human patient who received an intestinal transplant, so some T cells may come from the graft donor. The sequences come from bone marrow, collected around 720 days after intestinal transplantation. CDR3 protein: CASSGRDRYSYNEQFF. The CDR3 DNA is TGTGCCAGCAGTGGAAGGGACAGGTACTCCTACAATGAGCAGTTCTTC.